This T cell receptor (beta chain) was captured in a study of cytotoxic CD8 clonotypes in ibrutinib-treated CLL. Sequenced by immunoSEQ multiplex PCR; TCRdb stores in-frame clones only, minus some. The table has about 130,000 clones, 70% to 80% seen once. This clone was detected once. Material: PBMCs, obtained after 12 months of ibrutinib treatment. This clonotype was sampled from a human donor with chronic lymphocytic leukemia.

This chain's CDR3 is CASSGEDRGYTF. CDR3 sequence (DNA): TGTGCCAGCAGTGGAGAGGACAGAGGCTACACCTTC. V usage is TRBV2 and J usage is TRBJ1-2; D might be TRBD1 (6 bases). The CDR3 has 12 amino acids. Trimming stripped 4 bases from V and 8 bases from J, with 11 bases between. Germline CDR1 is SNHLY and CDR2 is FYNNEI.